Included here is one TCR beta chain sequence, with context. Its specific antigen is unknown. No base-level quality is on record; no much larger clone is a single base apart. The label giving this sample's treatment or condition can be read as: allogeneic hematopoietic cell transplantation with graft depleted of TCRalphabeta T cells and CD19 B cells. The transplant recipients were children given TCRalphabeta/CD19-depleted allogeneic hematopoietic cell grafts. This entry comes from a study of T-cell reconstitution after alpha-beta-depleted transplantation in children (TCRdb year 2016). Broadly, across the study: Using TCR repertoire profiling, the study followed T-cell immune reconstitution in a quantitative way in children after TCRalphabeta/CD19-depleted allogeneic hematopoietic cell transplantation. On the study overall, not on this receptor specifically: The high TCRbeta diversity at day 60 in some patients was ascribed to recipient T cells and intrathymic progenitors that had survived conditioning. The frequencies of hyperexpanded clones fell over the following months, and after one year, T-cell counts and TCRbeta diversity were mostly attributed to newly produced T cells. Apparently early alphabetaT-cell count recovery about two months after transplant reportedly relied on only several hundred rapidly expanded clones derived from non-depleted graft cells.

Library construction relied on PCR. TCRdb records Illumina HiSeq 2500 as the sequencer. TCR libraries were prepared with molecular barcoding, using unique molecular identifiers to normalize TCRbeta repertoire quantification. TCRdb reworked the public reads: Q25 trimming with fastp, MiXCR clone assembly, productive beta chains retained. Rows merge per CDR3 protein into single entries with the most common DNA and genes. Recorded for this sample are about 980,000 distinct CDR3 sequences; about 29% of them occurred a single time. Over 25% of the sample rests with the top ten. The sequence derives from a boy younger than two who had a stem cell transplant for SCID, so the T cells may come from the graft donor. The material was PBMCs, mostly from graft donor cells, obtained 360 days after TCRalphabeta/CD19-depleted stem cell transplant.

The CDR3 is CASSLGAGGLGTGELFF. The bases are TGCGCCAGCAGCTTGGGCGCAGGGGGTTTAGGCACCGGGGAGCTGTTTTTT. The V and J genes are TRBV5-1 and TRBJ2-2, with 7 bases in between that match TRBD1. V is pruned by 0 bases and J by 4 bases, leaving 9 bases of the junction without a gene match. The germline V gene provides CDR1 SGHRS and CDR2 YFSETQ. The CDR3 runs 17 residues from the cysteine to the phenylalanine. Just CDR3 DNA is preserved here, 51 bases in frame from base 1.